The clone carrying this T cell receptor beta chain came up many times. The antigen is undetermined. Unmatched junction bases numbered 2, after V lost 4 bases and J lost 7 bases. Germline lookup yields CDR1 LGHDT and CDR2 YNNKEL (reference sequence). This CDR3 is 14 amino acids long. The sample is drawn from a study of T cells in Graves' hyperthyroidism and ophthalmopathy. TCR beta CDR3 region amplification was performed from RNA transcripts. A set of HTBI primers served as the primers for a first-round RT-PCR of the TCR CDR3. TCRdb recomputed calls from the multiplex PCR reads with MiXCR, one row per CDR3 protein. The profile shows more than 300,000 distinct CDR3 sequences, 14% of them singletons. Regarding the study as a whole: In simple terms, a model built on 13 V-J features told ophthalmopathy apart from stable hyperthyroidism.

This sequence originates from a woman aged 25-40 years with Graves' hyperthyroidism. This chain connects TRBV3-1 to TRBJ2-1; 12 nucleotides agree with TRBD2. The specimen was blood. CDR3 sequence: CASSRLAGENEQFF. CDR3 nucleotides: TGTGCCAGCAGCCGACTAGCGGGAGAGAATGAGCAGTTCTTC.